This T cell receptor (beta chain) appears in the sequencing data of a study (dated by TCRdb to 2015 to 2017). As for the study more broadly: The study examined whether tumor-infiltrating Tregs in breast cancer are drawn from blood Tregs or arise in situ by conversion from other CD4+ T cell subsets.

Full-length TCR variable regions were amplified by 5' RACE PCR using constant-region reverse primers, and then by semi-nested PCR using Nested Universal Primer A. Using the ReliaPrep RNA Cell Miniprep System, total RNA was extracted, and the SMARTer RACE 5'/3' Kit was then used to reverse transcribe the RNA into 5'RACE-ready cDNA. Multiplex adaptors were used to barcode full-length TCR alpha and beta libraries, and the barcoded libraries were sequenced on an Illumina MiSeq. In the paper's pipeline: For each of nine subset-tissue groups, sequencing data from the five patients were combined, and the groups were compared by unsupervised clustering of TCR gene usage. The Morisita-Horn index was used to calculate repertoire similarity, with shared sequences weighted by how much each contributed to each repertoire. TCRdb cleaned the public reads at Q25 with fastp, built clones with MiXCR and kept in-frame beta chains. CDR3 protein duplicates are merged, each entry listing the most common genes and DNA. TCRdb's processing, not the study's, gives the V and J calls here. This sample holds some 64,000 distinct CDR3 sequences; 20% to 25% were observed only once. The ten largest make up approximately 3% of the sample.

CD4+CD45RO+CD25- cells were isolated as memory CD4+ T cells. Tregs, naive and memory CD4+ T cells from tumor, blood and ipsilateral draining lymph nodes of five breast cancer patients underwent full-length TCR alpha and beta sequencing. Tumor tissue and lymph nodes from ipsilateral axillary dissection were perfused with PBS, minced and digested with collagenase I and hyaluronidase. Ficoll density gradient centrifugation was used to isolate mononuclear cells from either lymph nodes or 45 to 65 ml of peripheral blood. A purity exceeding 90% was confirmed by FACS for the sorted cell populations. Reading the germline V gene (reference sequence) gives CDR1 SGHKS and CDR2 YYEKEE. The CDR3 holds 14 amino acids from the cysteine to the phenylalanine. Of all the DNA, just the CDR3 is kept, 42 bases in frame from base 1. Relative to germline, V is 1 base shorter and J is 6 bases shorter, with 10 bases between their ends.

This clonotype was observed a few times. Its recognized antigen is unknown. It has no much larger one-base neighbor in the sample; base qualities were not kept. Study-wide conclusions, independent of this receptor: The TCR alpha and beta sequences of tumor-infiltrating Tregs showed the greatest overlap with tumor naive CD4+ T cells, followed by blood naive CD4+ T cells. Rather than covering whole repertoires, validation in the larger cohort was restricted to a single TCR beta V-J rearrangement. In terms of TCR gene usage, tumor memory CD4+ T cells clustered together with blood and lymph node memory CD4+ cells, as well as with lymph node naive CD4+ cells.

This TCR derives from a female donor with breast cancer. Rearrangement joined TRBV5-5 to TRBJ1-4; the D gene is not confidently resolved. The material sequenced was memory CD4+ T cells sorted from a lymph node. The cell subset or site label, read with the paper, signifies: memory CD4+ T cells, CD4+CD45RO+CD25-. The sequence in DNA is TGTGCCAGCAGCTTGTCACCGATAGATGAAAAACTGTTTTTT. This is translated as CASSLSPIDEKLFF.